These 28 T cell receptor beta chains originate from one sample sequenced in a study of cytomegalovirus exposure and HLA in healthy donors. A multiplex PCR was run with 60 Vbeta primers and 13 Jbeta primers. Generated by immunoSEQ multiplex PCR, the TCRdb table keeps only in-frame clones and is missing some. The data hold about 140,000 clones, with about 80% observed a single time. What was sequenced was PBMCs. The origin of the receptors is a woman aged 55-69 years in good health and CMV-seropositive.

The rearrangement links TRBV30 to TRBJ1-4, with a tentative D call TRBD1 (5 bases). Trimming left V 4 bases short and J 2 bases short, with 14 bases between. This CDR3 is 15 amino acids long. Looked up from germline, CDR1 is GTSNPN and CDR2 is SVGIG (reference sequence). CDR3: CAWKSGGITNEKLFF. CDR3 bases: TGTGCCTGGAAGTCCGGGGGTATTACTAATGAAAAACTGTTTTTT.

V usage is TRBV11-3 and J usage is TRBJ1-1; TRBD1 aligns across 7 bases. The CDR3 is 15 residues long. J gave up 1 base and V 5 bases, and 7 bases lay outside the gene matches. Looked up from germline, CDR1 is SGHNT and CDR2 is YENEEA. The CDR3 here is CASSPVGTANTEAFF. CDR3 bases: TGTGCCAGCAGCCCAGTGGGGACAGCGAACACTGAAGCTTTCTTT.

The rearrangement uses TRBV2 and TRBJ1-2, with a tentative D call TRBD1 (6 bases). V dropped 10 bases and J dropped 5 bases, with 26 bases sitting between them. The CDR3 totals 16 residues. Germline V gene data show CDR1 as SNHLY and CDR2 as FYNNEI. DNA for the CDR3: TGTGCCACTCCGGGACACTCCGTTGGGCCCGCTTATGGCTACACCTTC. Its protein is CATPGHSVGPAYGYTF.

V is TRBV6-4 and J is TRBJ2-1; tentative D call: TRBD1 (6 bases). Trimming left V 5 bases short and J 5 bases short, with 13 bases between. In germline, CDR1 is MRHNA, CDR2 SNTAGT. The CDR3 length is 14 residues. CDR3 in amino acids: CASSLYDRHNEQFF. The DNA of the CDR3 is TGTGCCAGCAGTCTATACGACAGGCACAATGAGCAGTTCTTC.

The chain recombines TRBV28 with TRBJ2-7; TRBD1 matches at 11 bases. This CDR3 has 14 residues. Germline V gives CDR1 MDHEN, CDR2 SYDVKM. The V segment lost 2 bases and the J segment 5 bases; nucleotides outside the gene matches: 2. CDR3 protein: CASSLMGQGDEQYF. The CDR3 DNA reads TGTGCCAGCAGTTTAATGGGACAGGGGGACGAGCAGTACTTC.

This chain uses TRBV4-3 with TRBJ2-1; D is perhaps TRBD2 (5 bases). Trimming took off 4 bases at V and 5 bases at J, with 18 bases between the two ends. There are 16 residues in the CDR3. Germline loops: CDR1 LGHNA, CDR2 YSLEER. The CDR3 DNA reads TGCGCCAGCAGCCCAACGCCGGGGTACCACGACAATGAGCAGTTCTTC. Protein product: CASSPTPGYHDNEQFF.

CDR3 nucleotides: TGTGCCAGCAGCTCTGACAGGGGCCTTCTTAACACTGAAGCTTTCTTT. Amino acids: CASSSDRGLLNTEAFF. The rearrangement uses TRBV7-6 and TRBJ1-1; 8 positions match TRBD1. CDR1 and CDR2 (germline): SGHVS, FNYEAQ. The CDR3 totals 16 residues. V shed 4 bases, J shed 2 bases, and the junction held 9 bases outside the gene matches.

CDR3 coding DNA: TGTGCCAGCAGCTCCGCGGCGCTCGGAAGCAATGAGCAGTTCTTC. This translates into CASSSAALGSNEQFF. The V call is TRBV5-6, the J call TRBJ2-1; D uncertain. V lost 3 bases and J lost 6, with 16 bases in between. CDR3 length equals 15 residues. The germline V gene has CDR1 SGHDT and CDR2 YYEEEE.

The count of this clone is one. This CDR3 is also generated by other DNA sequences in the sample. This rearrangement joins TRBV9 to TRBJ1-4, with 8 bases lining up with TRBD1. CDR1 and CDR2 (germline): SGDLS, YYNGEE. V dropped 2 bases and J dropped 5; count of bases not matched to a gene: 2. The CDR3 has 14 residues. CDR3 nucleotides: TGTGCCAGCAGCGTCCAGGGGGCAAATGAAAAACTGTTTTTT. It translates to CASSVQGANEKLFF.

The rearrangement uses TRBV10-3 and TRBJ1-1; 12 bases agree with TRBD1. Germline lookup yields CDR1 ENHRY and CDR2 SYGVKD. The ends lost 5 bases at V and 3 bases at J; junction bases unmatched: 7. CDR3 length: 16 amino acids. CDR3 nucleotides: TGTGCCATCAGTACCGGGACAGGGGGCGCCCACACTGAAGCTTTCTTT. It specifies CAISTGTGGAHTEAFF.

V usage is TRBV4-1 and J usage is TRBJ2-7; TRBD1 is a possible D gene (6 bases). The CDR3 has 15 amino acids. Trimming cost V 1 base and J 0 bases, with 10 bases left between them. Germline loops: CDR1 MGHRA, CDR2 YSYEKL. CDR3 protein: CASSQAGVSSYEQYF. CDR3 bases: TGCGCCAGCAGCCAAGCAGGGGTTAGCTCCTACGAGCAGTACTTC.

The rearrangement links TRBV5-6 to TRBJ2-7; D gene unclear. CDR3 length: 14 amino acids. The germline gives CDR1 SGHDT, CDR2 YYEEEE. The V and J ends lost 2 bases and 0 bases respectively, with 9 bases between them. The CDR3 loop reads CASSFWRSSYEQYF. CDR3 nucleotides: TGTGCCAGCAGCTTCTGGCGGAGCTCCTACGAGCAGTACTTC.

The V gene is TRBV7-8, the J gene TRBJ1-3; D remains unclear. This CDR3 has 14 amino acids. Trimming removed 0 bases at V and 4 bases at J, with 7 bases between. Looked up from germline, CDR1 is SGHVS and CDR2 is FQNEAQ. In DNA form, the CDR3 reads TGTGCCAGCAGCTTAGCAGGGAGGGGAAACACCATATATTTT. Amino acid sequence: CASSLAGRGNTIYF.

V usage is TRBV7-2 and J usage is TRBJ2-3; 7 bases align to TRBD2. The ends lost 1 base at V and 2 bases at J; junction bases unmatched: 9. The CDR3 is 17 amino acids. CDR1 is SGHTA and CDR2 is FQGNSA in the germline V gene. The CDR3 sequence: CASSLDEGGGFTDTQYF. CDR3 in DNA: TGTGCCAGCAGCTTAGATGAGGGCGGGGGATTCACAGATACGCAGTATTTT.

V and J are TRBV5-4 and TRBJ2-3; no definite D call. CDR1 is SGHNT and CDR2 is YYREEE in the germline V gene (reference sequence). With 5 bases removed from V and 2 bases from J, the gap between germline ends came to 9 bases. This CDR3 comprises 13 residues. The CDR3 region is CASRPAYTDTQYF. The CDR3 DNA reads TGTGCCAGCAGACCCGCGTACACAGATACGCAGTATTTT. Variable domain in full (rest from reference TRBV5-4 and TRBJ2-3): ETGVTQSPTHLIKTRGQQVTLRCSSQSGHNTVSWYQQALGQGPQFIFQYYREEENGRGNFPPRFSGLQFPNYSSELNVNALELDDSALYLCASRPAYTDTQYFGPGTRLTVL.

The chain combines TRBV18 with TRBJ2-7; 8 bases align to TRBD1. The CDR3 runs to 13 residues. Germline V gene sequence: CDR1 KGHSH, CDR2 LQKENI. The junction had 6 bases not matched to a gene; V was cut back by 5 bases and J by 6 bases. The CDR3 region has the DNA TGTGCCAGCTCAAGACAGGGGACGGCCGAGCAGTACTTC. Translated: CASSRQGTAEQYF.

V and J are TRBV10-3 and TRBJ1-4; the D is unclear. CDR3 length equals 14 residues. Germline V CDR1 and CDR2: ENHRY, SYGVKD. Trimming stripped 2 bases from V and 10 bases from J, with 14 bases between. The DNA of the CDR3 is TGTGCCATCAGTGAGGCGGAGAGGTCGGGAAAACTGTTTTTT. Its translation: CAISEAERSGKLFF.

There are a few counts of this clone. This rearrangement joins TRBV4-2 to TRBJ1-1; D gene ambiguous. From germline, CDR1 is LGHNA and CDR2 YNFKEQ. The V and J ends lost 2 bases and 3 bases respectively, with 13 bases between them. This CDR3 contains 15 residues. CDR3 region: CASSQPGEIYTEAFF. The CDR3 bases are TGTGCCAGCAGCCAACCGGGAGAGATCTACACTGAAGCTTTCTTT.

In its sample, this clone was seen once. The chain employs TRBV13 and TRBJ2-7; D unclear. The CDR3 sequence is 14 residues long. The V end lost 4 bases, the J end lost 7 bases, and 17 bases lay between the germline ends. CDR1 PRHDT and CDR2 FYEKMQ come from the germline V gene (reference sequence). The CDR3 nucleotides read TGTGCCAGCAGCTCAGGTTATACGGTGCGAGAGCAGTACTTC. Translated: CASSSGYTVREQYF.

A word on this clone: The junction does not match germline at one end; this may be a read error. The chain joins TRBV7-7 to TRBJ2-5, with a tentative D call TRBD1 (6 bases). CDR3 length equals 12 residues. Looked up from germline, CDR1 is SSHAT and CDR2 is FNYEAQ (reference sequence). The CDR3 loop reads CASSLEGQGMYF. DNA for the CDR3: TGTGCTAGCAGCTTAGAAGGGCAGGGGATGTACTTC.

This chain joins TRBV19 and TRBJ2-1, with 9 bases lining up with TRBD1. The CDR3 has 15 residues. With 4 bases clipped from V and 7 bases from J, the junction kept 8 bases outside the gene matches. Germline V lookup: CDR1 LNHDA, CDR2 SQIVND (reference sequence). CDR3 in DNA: TGTGCCAGTAGTACCACGGGACAGGGAAGTAATGAGCAGTTCTTC. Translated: CASSTTGQGSNEQFF.

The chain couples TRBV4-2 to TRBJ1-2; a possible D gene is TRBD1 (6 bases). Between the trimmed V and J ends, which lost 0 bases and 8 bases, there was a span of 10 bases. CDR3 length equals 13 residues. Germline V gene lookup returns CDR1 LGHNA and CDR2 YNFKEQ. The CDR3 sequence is CASSQDRGGGYTF. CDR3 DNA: TGTGCCAGCAGCCAAGACAGGGGCGGCGGCTACACCTTC.

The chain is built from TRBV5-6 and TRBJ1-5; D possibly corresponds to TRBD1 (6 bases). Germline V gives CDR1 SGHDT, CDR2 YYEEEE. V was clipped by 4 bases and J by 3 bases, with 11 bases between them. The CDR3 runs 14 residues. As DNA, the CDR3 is TGTGCCAGCAGCGAAAGGGGGAACAATCAGCCCCAGCATTTT. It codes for CASSERGNNQPQHF.

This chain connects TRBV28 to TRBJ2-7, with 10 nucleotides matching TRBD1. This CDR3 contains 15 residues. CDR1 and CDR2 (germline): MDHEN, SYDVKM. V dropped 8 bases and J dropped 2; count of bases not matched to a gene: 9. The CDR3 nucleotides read TGTGCCAGCGGTGACAGGGGGCTAAAACCCTACGAGCAGTACTTC. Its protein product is CASGDRGLKPYEQYF.

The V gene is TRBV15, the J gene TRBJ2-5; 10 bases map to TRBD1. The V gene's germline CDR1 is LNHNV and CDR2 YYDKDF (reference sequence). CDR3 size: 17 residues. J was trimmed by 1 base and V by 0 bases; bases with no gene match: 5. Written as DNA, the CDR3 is TGTGCCACCAGCAGAGACCGGACAGGGGGTGGCCAAGAGACCCAGTACTTC. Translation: CATSRDRTGGGQETQYF.

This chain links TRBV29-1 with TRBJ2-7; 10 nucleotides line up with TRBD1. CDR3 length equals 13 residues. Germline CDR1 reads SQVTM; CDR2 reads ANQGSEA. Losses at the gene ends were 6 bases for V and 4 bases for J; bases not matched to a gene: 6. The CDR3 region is CSVRQGADYEQYF. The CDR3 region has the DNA TGCAGCGTGAGACAGGGGGCGGATTACGAGCAGTACTTC.

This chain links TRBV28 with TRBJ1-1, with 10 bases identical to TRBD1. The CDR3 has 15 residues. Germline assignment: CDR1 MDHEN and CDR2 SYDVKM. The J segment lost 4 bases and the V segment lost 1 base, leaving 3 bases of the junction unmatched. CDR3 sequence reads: CASSLFRTGGTEAFF. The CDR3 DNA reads TGTGCCAGCAGTTTATTTCGGACAGGGGGCACTGAAGCTTTCTTT.

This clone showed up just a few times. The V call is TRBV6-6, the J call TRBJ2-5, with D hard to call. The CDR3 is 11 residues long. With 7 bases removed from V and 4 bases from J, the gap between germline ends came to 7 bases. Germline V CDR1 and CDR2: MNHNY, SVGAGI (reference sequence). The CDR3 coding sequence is TGTGCCAGCACTGCCGGAGAGACCCAGTACTTC. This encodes CASTAGETQYF.